The following is a T cell receptor beta chain sequence with its context. The specificity of this receptor is unknown. There are no base qualities to consult, and no much larger clone falls within one base. Trimmed from V: 2 bases; trimmed from J: 7 bases; junction bases lacking a gene match: 7. In the germline V gene, CDR1 corresponds to LGHNA and CDR2 to YNFKEQ. The CDR3 measures 16 amino acids from cysteine to phenylalanine. The only DNA kept is the CDR3, 48 bases in frame from the first base. Library prep was done by the immunoSEQ multiplex PCR assay. For the multiplex PCR, a mixture combining 60 forward primers for TCR Vbeta segments and 13 reverse primers for TCR Jbeta segments was used. A multiplex PCR assay on genomic DNA amplified the CDR3 region of rearranged TCR beta genes. Amplified TCR beta libraries were sequenced as 87-base-pair reads on the Illumina HiSeq System. Regarding the original processing steps: Across the 670 or so repertoires, a later analysis counted roughly 84 million unique TCR beta chains, approximately 12 million of which were shared by at least two donors. A nearest-neighbor algorithm error-corrected the raw reads and collapsed the reads into unique sequences, merging closely related sequences to remove PCR and sequencing errors. Alignment of CDR3 sequences to IMGT reference sequences was used to assign V, D and J gene segments. Each retained sequence needed at least a six-nucleotide match to both a V gene segment and a J gene segment. A rearrangement was called productive if the CDR3 had no stop codons and remained in frame with V and J, and every other rearrangement was called non-productive. CDR3 was defined according to IMGT convention as the region running from the second conserved V-encoded cysteine to the conserved J-encoded phenylalanine. In an earlier analysis of just under 600 of the donors, sequences lacking an unambiguous match to a single V gene segment were excluded. An earlier analysis of approximately 590 of the donors called V segments functional above 56.7% productive rearrangements and segregating when the between-donor standard deviation exceeded 5%. To diagnose cytomegalovirus status from the catalog of TCR beta chain sequences, a statistical classification framework was built. V and J gene assignment, in a later analysis, came from comparing TCR nucleotide sequences with IMGT/GENE-DB human TR gene sequences. A later analysis assigned CDR3 sequences and most-parsimonious VDJ recombination scenarios with the TCRdist pipeline. A later analysis defined each TCR beta chain by its CDR3 amino acid sequence plus V-gene family, and excluded reads lacking a unique V-gene family. A later analysis removed roughly 590 highly shared, low-generation-probability nucleotide sequences to deal with suspected cross-contamination and a sequencing artifact. For each public chain, a later analysis derived a clonal expansion index from normalized ranks of inferred template counts within each repertoire. A later analysis computed generation probabilities with a VDJ recombination model fitted to out-of-frame rearrangements, and checked the results against IGoR. In a later analysis, hypergeometric tests were used to score TCR-TCR, TCR-HLA and TCR-CMV co-occurrence, with a repertoire-size bias correction applied to TCR pairs. To estimate false discovery rates, a later analysis permuted the HLA or CMV assignments 20 times. A later analysis grouped co-occurring TCRs with DBSCAN, adding TCRdist sequence similarity when clustering within HLA-allele-positive subsets. Repertoires with fewer than 30,000 or more than 120,000 public chains, plus five repertoires with anomalous nucleotide sharing, were excluded from co-occurrence clustering. TCRdb's version of the immuneACCESS table is confined to in-frame rearrangements and falls short of the full clone set. An unresolved V gene accounts for under half of the shortfall where checked; the remainder is of unknown origin. V and J calls and clone size are copied from that table; D and trimming were computed from the DNA. Within this sample are about 50,000 clones, with roughly 73% of them counted one time only. Clones ranked in the top ten supply 2.5% to 3% of the sample.

In total, roughly 670 healthy bone marrow donors made up the cohort. All cohort members were sampled while nominally healthy, although unrecorded immune exposures were likely present. The donor was CMV seropositive and belonged to the group of 250 to 350 seropositive cohort members. Each donor provided a peripheral blood sample, and peripheral blood mononuclear cells were used for TCR beta sequencing. Genomic DNA extraction from the blood cell samples was performed with the Qiagen DNeasy Blood Extraction Kit. This record belongs to a study of cytomegalovirus exposure and HLA in healthy donors (dated by TCRdb to 2016 to 2017). Concerning the study at large: In an earlier analysis of several hundred of the donors, 276 Gb of sequence data and 120 million or so unique TCR beta sequences from about 179 million T cells were reported. Approximately 310 gigabases of sequencing data and tens of millions of unique TCR sequences were included in an early release covering roughly 700 HLA-typed donors. The genetic ancestry cluster associated with self-reported Caucasian donors included 70% to 85% of the roughly 380 genotyped donors. The study aimed to test whether signatures of past pathogen exposure could be identified by cataloging public T cell receptors. The T cell repertoires of some 700 subjects were profiled by immunosequencing and related to cytomegalovirus serostatus. A separate validation cohort of some 130 different subjects was used in addition to the approximately 700-subject first cohort. The study combined high-throughput TCR immunosequencing, statistical association of individual TCRs with disease status, and machine learning to predict cytomegalovirus infection status. To study patterns of TCR occurrence, a later analysis re-analyzed previously published TCR beta repertoires from around 660 donors and added high-resolution HLA genotyping. The later analysis used no new phenotypic data to find candidate immune exposures, relying instead on TCR beta sequences and their occurrence across donors. An earlier analysis of 587 of the donors used high-throughput TCR beta sequencing to judge whether each TCR beta V gene segment behaved as functional or pseudogenic. Donor age, sex, ethnicity and CMV serostatus were collected together with the repertoire data. Genome-wide SNP genotypes for about 55% of the 666 donors were used in a later genetic analysis, which treated that subset as a discovery cohort. All discovery cohort repertoires had been generated on a single sequencing platform. HLA typing included class I and class II loci at four-digit resolution. The number of donors typed differed by locus, with about 620-630 for A, B, C, DRB1 and DQB1, roughly 520 for DQA1, 600 to 610 for DPA1, and under 490 for DPB1. Roughly 5 DR-DQ haplotypes were handled as single units for association and clustering, since linkage in the cohort was strong. Among 398 genotyped donors of the cohort, an average of about 220,000 unique TCR beta nucleotide sequences was sequenced per donor, of which 15% to 20% were non-productive. The full study reports these points: In vitro tests confirmed that three of the cytomegalovirus-associated TCR beta chains recognize cytomegalovirus antigens. Because HLA typing was missing for some donors at each locus, association tests included only the typed subset. Because counts were too low, about 17 rarely observed V segments, including chromosome 9 orphons, were excluded from the earlier analysis of several hundred of the donors. Most TCR sequences were seen in very few donors, while some public TCRs were found in many individuals. A later analysis found that HLA-associated TCR beta chains were more clonally expanded and had lower generation probabilities than equally common non-associated chains. In a later analysis, most CMV-associated TCR beta chains were found to appear HLA-restricted, with HLA associations seemingly driven largely by CMV exposure. Strong co-occurrence of HLA alleles, especially DR and DQ, made assigning TCR associations to individual alleles difficult. A later analysis reported that several top co-occurrence clusters appeared linked to parvovirus B19, influenza, CMV and Epstein-Barr virus. A cluster of highly shared sequence variants was judged likely to be a technical artifact of the sequencing pipeline. For the cohort, immune exposure information was limited to CMV serostatus. Because the 87-base-pair reads could not distinguish some IMGT-functional V segments, including TRBV6-2 and TRBV6-3, those segments were excluded. A later analysis associated 15,000 to 20,000 TCR beta sequences with specific HLA alleles at a false discovery rate of 0.05. The study listed over 150 TCR beta chains as associated with cytomegalovirus. A later genetic analysis associated a missense DCLRE1C variant with V-gene and J-gene trimming of TCR beta chains, and an independent cohort replicated the association. The presence/absence analyses assumed that sequencing depth was roughly uniform across donors, and that assumption may not be true. It was suggested by the authors that the approach could potentially be generalized to other disease states and immunological phenotypes. Compared with the roughly 720-donor mean, donors in an Asian-associated ancestry cluster had fewer N-insertions in productive TCRs, according to a later genetic analysis. A later analysis found that TCR association rates varied across HLA loci, with DRB1 alleles showing the most associated TCRs and HLA-C alleles the fewest. Cytomegalovirus status was reported to be diagnosed by the classifier with high specificity and sensitivity in both the original and validation cohorts. The cohort was sequenced for TCR beta chains only, and without alpha or paired-chain data the features that could be detected were limited. Broadly in line with IMGT annotations, most TCR beta V segments showed up in productive rearrangements about 87% or about 30% of the time in an earlier analysis of some 590 of the donors. Linkage disequilibrium might explain the correlated functional status among segregating V segments, but an unknown experimental factor could not be ruled out. A further reported finding was that TCR beta sequences accurately predicted the HLA-A and HLA-B alleles for most subjects in the first cohort.

Sequenced sample: PBMCs. The sequence came from a woman aged 40 to 50 in good health and CMV-seropositive. Recombination joined TRBV4-2 with TRBJ2-3, with 12 bases in between that match TRBD2. This receptor carries the CDR3 CASSQQSSGGAYTQYF. The DNA sequence follows: TGTGCCAGCAGCCAACAATCTAGCGGGGGGGCCTATACGCAGTATTTT.